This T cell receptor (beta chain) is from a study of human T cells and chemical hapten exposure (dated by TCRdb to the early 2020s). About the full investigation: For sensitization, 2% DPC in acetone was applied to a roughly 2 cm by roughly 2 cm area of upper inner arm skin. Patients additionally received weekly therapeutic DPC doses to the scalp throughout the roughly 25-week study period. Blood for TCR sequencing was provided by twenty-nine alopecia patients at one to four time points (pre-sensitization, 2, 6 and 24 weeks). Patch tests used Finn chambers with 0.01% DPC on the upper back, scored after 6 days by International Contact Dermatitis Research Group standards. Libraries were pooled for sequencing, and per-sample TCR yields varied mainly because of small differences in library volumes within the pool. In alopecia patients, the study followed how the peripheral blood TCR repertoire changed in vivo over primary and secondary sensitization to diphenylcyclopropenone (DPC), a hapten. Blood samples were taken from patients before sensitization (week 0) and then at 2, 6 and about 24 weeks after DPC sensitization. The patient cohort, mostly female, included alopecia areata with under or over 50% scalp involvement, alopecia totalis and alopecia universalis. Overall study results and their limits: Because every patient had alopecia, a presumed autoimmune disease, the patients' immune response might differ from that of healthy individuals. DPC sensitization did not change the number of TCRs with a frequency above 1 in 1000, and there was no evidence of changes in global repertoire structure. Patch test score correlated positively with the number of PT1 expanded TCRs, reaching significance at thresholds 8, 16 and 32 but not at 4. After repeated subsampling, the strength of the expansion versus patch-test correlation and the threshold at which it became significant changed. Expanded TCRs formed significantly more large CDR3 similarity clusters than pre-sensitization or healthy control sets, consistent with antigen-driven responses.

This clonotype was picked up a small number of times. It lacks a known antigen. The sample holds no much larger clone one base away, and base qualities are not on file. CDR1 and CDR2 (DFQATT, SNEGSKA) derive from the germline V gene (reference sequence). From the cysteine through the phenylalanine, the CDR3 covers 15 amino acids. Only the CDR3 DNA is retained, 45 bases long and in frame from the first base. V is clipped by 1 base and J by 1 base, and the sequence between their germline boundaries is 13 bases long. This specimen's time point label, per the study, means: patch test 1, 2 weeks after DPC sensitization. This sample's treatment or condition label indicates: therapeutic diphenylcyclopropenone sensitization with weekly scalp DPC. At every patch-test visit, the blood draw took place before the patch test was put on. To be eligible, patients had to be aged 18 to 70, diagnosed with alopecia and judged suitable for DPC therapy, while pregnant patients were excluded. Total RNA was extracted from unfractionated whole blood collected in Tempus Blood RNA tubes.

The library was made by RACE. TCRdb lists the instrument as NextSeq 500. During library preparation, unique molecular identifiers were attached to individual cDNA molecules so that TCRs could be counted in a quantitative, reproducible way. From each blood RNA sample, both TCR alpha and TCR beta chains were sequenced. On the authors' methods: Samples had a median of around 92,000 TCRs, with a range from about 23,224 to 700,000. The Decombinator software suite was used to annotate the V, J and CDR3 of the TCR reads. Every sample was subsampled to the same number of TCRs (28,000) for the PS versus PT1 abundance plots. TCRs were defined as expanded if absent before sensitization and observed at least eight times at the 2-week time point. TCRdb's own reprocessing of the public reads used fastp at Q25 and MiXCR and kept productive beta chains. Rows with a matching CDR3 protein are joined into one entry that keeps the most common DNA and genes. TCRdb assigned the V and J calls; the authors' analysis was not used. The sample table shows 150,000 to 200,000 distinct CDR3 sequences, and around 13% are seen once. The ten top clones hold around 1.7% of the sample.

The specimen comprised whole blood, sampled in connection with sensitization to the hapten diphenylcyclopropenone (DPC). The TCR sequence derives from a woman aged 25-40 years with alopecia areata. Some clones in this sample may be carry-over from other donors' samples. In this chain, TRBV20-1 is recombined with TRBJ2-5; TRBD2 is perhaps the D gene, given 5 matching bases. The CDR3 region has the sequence CSARVAGGLQETQYF. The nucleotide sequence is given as TGCAGTGCTAGAGTGGCGGGCGGCCTCCAAGAGACCCAGTACTTC.